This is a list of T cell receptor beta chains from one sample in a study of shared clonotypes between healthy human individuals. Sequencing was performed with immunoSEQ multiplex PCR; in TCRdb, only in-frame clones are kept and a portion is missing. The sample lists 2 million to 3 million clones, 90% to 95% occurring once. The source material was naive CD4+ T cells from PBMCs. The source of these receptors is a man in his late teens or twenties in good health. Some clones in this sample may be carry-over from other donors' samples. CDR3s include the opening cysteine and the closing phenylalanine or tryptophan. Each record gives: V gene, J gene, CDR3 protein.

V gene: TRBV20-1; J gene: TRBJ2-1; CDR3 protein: CSALYNEQFF
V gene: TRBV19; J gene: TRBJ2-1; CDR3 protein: CASKPHGGGEQFF
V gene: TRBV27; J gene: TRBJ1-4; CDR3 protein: CASSPLWEEGKLFF
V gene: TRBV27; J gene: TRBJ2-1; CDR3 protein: CASSIGWASGTLEQFF
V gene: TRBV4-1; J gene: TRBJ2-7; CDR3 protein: CASSRGTGDFYEQYF
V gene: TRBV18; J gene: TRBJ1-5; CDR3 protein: CASSSAGQGSNQPQHF
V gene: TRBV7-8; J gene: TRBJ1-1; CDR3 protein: CASSPGTGRTEAFF
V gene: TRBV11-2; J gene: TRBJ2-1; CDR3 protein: CASSDAGPLGHNEQFF
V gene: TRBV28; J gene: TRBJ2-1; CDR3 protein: CASTSGRVSSYNEQFF
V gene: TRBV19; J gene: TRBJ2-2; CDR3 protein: CASSIVIRGAGELFF
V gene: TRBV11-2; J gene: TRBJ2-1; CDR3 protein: CASSPLSGAQYNEQFF
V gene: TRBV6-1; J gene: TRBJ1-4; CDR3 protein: CASRIGTGDQKLFF
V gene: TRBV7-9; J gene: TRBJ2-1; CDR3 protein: CASSLTGGENEQFF
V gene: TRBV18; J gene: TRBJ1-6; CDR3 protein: CASSPSTGTGNSPLHF
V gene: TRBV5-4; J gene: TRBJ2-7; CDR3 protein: CASSTGQGGNYEQYF
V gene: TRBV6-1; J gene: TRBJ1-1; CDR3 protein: CASSDRSMNTEAFF
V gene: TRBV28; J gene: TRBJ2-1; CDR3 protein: CASGEASGSSYNEQFF
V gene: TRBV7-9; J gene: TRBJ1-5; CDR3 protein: CASSLDWGSPQPQHF
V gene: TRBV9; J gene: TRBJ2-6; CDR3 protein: CASSVAISGANVLTF
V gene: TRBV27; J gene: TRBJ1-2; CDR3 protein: CASSSHAGRGYTF
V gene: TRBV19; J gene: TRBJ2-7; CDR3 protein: CASSIISGALAHEQYF
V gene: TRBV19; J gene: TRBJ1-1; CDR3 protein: CASTPQGPNTEAFF
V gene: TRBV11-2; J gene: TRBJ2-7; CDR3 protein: CASSLPGSYEQYF
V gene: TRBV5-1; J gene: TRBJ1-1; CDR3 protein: CASSRGRENTEAFF
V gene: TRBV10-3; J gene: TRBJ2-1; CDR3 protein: CAISESTRKGNNEQFF
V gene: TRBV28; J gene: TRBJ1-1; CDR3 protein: CASSGRENTEAFF
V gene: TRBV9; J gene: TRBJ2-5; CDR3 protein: CASSVAAGGMETQYF
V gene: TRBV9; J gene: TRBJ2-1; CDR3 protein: CASSPRFNEQFF
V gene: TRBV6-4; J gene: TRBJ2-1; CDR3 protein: CASSELAASYNEQFF
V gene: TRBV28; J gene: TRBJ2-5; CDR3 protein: CASSSRLAGGRETQYF
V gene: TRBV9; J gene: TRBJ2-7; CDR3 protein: CASSVGTGTKSYEQYF
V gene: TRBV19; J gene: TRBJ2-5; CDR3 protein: CASAPGPGETQYF
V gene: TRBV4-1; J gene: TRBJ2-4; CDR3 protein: CASSKGLAGGSAKNIQYF
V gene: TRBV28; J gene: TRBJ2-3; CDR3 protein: CASSLWGGNTDTQYF
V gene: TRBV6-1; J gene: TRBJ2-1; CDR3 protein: CASSEGTSALDEQFF
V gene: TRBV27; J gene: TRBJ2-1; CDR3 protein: CASSLRRFGGVNNEQFF
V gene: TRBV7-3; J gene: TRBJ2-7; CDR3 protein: CASSSLTGTSGSRPDYEQYF
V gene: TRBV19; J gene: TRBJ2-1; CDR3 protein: CASSISRGKGDNEQFF
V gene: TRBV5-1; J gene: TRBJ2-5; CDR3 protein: CASRQGAQETQYF
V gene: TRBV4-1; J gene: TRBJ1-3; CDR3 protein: CASSNPAMERGNTIYF
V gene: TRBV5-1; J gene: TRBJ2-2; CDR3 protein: CASSLGEEGAAGELFF
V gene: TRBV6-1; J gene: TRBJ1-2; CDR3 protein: CASSESIDHGYTF
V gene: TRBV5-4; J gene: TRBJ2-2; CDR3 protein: CASSLAPTPRGLNTGELFF
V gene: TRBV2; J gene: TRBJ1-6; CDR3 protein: CATSLGPANSPLHF
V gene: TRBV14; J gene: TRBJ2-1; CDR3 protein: CASSPSASSYNEQFF
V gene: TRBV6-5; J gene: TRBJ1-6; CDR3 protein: CASSPRGTNSPLHF
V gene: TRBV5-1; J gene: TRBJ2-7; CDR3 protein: CASRIGQGSEQYF
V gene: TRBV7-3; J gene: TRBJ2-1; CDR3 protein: CASSLGSGSGSYNEQFF
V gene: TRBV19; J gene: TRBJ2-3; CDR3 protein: CASSRGLGDTQYF
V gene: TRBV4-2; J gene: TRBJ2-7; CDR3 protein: CASSQDFWGYEQYF
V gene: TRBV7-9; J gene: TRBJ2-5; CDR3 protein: CASSFAETQYF
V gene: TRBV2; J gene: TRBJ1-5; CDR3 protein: CASSEWGGSNQPQHF
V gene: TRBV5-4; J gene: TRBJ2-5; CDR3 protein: CASSGRDSGRAVETQYF
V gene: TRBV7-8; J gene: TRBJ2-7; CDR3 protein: CASSPFQRQGDEQYF
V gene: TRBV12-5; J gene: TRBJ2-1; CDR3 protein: CASGLALAGVRNEQFF